These 5 T cell receptor beta chains were sequenced from one sample in a study of OX40 agonist ivuxolimab in advanced cancers. The assay was immunoSEQ multiplex PCR, and TCRdb's table has in-frame clones only and misses some. Here the sample spans tens of thousands of clones, 86% being singletons. The material was CD4+ or CD8+ T cells sorted from blood, obtained in a trial of the OX40 agonist ivuxolimab. The receptors stem from an adult with an advanced solid tumor such as melanoma, head and neck, liver or kidney cancer.

The chain has TRBV10-3 and TRBJ1-2; 9 bases fit TRBD1. Trimming removed 3 bases from V and 3 bases from J; junction bases left unmatched: 8. The CDR3 contains 16 residues. The germline CDR1 and CDR2 sequences are ENHRY and SYGVKD. This CDR3 is CAISDGPGQGDYGYTF. Here the CDR3 DNA reads TGTGCCATCAGTGATGGGCCGGGACAGGGAGACTATGGCTACACCTTC.

This chain connects TRBV9 to TRBJ2-3, with TRBD1 identical over 8 bases. The CDR3 contains 16 residues. The germline CDR1 and CDR2 sequences are SGDLS and YYNGEE. J lost 6 bases, V lost 0 bases, and 9 bases had no gene match. CDR3 nucleotides: TGTGCCAGCAGCGTAGATGGGGGACAGGAATGGGATACGCAGTATTTT. As protein: CASSVDGGQEWDTQYF.

This chain connects TRBV5-1 to TRBJ2-1, with TRBD2 matching 8 bases. CDR1 is SGHRS and CDR2 is YFSETQ in the germline V gene. CDR3 length equals 14 residues. J was trimmed by 9 bases and V by 4 bases; bases with no gene match: 9. For the CDR3, the DNA is TGCGCCAGCAGCCCCGATACGGGAGGGCGTGAGCAGTTCTTC. This gives the protein CASSPDTGGREQFF.

The gene calls are TRBV7-9 and TRBJ2-1; D is undetermined. CDR1 and CDR2 from the germline V gene are SEHNR and FQNEAQ (reference sequence). The V end lost 1 base, the J end lost 4 bases, and 8 bases lay between the germline ends. The CDR3 totals 14 residues. The CDR3 spells CASSLGLGYNEQFF. The CDR3, as DNA: TGTGCCAGCAGCTTAGGGCTAGGATACAATGAGCAGTTCTTC.

This rearrangement joins TRBV5-1 to TRBJ2-2; D unclear. The ends were cut back, 3 bases at V and 0 bases at J, with 9 bases in the middle. Germline V gene sequence: CDR1 SGHRS, CDR2 YFSETQ. The CDR3 has 15 residues. DNA for the CDR3: TGCGCCAGCAGCTATCGACGGGCGAACACCGGGGAGCTGTTTTTT. Translated, it gives CASSYRRANTGELFF.